This T cell receptor beta chain stems from a study of cytomegalovirus exposure and HLA in healthy donors. In the study overall: Early on, a data release was issued that held 80 million or so unique TCRs from HLA-typed donors. Study-wide results and caveats: Analysis was carried out at a later point, and it linked a missense DCLRE1C variant to TCR beta V- and J-gene trimming. In vitro testing confirmed a few CMV-associated chains as specific for CMV antigens.

While unrecorded immune exposures were likely, the donors were nominally healthy when sampled. PCR amplification relied on 60 Vbeta primers (plus 13 Jbeta primers). TCRdb's table, derived via immunoSEQ multiplex PCR, lists solely in-frame clones and lacks some. The table lists about 130,000 clones, 77% of them singletons, with over 1.3% in the top ten. This clone showed up just once. The antigen is unknown. The CDR3 runs to 15 residues. V lost 5 bases and J lost 1; bases outside the gene matches: 5. Germline CDR1 and CDR2: SGHAT and FQNNGV. The sequencing sample was made of PBMCs. The chain has TRBV11-2 and TRBJ2-7, with TRBD1 identical over 10 bases. The clonotype originates from a woman in her thirties or forties in good health and CMV-seronegative. CDR3 residues: CASSIRDRGSYEQYF. The CDR3 DNA reads TGTGCCAGCAGCATCCGGGACAGGGGTTCCTACGAGCAGTACTTC.